The rows below give T cell receptor beta chains drawn from one sample of a study of CD8 T cells in Susac syndrome. In TCRdb, the immunoSEQ multiplex PCR reads were re-called with MiXCR into one record per CDR3 protein. This table has some 150,000 distinct CDR3 sequences, approximately 95% appearing once. The material sequenced was CD8+ T cells from PBMCs. These TCRs come from a human donor in good health. The CDR3 runs from the conserved cysteine through the conserved F or W. D genes are given only for firm matches. Some rows have no size entry. The others give once, few or many, or a class for an expanded clone.

size: -
J: TRBJ2-7
D: -
V: TRBV20-1
CDR3: CSARGFNYYEQYF
DNA: TGCAGTGCTAGAGGCTTCAACTACTACGAGCAGTACTTC

size: once
J: TRBJ2-3
D: TRBD1
V: TRBV13
CDR3: CASSPGQALTDTQYF
DNA: TGTGCCAGCAGCCCCGGACAGGCCTTGACAGATACGCAGTATTTT

size: -
J: TRBJ2-7
D: TRBD2
V: TRBV28
CDR3: CASSFLAGTSGYEQYF
DNA: TGTGCCAGCAGTTTCCTGGCCGGGACTAGCGGATACGAGCAGTACTTC

size: -
J: TRBJ2-7
D: TRBD2
V: TRBV29-1
CDR3: CSVGWGGYEQYF
DNA: TGCAGCGTGGGATGGGGGGGCTACGAGCAGTACTTC

size: -
J: TRBJ2-1
D: -
V: TRBV6-5
CDR3: CASAVGDGEQFF
DNA: TGTGCCAGCGCTGTCGGGGATGGTGAGCAGTTCTTC

size: -
J: TRBJ1-1
D: -
V: TRBV27
CDR3: CASRWNMNTEAFF
DNA: TGTGCCAGCAGGTGGAACATGAACACTGAAGCTTTCTTT

size: -
J: TRBJ2-1
D: -
V: TRBV5-1
CDR3: CASSLSNYNEQFF
DNA: TGCGCCAGCAGCTTGAGTAACTACAATGAGCAGTTCTTC

size: once
J: TRBJ2-1
D: -
V: TRBV25-1
CDR3: CASSDGGNEQFF
DNA: TGTGCCAGCAGTGACGGGGGCAATGAGCAGTTCTTC

size: once
J: TRBJ1-4
D: -
V: TRBV15
CDR3: CATSSRTGNEKLFF
DNA: TGTGCCACCAGCTCCCGGACTGGGAATGAAAAACTGTTTTTT

size: once
J: TRBJ2-2
D: -
V: TRBV11-2
CDR3: CASIPRSGEIGELFF
DNA: TGTGCCAGCATTCCCAGGTCAGGGGAGATCGGGGAGCTGTTTTTT

size: -
J: TRBJ2-5
D: -
V: TRBV29-1
CDR3: CSVMGARGDQYF
DNA: TGCAGCGTTATGGGGGCTCGTGGGGACCAGTACTTC

size: -
J: TRBJ1-2
D: -
V: TRBV15
CDR3: CATSTYYPTGSGGYTF
DNA: TGTGCCACCAGCACATACTATCCAACAGGGTCGGGTGGCTACACCTTC

size: -
J: TRBJ2-1
D: -
V: TRBV4-3
CDR3: CASSQGLDGNEQFF
DNA: TGCGCCAGCAGCCAAGGGCTAGATGGCAATGAGCAGTTCTTC

size: -
J: TRBJ1-1
D: -
V: TRBV4-3
CDR3: CASSQVRGLRTEAFF
DNA: TGCGCCAGCAGCCAAGTTAGGGGGTTACGCACTGAAGCTTTCTTT

size: -
J: TRBJ1-5
D: TRBD1
V: TRBV28
CDR3: CASVRDRVGWPQHF
DNA: TGTGCCAGCGTGAGGGACAGGGTAGGTTGGCCCCAGCATTTT

size: -
J: TRBJ1-2
D: -
V: TRBV30
CDR3: CAWSGFEANYGYTF
DNA: TGTGCCTGGAGTGGGTTTGAAGCTAACTATGGCTACACCTTC

size: -
J: TRBJ2-1
D: -
V: TRBV7-9
CDR3: CASSATPNEQFF
DNA: TGTGCCAGCAGCGCCACCCCCAATGAGCAGTTCTTC

size: -
J: TRBJ2-3
D: -
V: TRBV30
CDR3: CAWSPTPGAQYF
DNA: TGTGCCTGGAGTCCGACCCCAGGTGCGCAGTATTTT